This TCR beta chain stems from a study of T cells after yellow fever vaccination. Germline V gives CDR1 SGHVS, CDR2 FQNEAQ. The CDR3 has 14 residues. Trimming stripped 1 base from V and 3 bases from J, with 6 bases between. TCRdb re-called the 5' RACE reads through MiXCR, storing one row per CDR3 protein. The repertoire holds about 300,000 distinct CDR3 sequences, with around 7% as singletons. The sample holds a few counts of this clonotype. The chain employs TRBV7-8 and TRBJ2-2; D remains ambiguous. Sequencing was performed on PBMCs, taken about 41 days after the first yellow fever vaccination. The sequence was obtained from a man younger than 35 who received the YFV17D yellow fever vaccine. The CDR3 here is CASSLGWDTGELFF. The CDR3 DNA is TGTGCCAGCAGCTTAGGTTGGGACACCGGGGAGCTGTTTTTT.